This T cell receptor beta chain derives from a study of identical twins. General observations from the study: In monozygotic twins, models underestimated the sharing of out-of-frame TCR alpha. Clonotypes of the beta chain that were abundant in cord blood carried fewer insertions (memory repertoires showed none).

Each CDR3 protein gets one entry after TCRdb re-called the 5' RACE reads with MiXCR. The table records about 700,000 distinct CDR3 sequences, 8.6% of them present only once. Germline CDR1 and CDR2: KGHDR and SFDVKD. The CDR3 has 13 residues. V lost 1 base and J lost 8, with 7 bases in between. Notes on this clonotype: The antigen is not known.

The sample was also linked to a second study, of yellow fever vaccine responses in identical twins.

The rearrangement links TRBV24-1 to TRBJ1-4; no clear D gene. This receptor was taken from a young woman in good health. The sample taken for sequencing was PBMCs. The CDR3 DNA follows: TGTGCCACCAGTGATTTAGCAGCCGAAAAACTGTTTTTT. Its protein product is CATSDLAAEKLFF.